The 22 T cell receptor beta chains presented below share a single source sample, sequenced in a study of graft-versus-host responses after intestinal transplantation. Using immunoSEQ multiplex PCR, the repertoire was profiled, and TCRdb retains in-frame clones only, with some absent. The repertoire holds nearly 100,000 clones, with roughly 90% as singletons. The material was PBMCs, obtained 450 to 480 days after intestinal transplant. Receptor source: a human patient who received an intestinal transplant, so some T cells may come from the graft donor.

V and J are TRBV5-1 and TRBJ2-3; 7 bases align to TRBD1. V was clipped by 0 bases and J by 1 base; unmatched bases: 2. There are 15 residues in the CDR3. Germline assignment: CDR1 SGHRS and CDR2 YFSETQ. The DNA of the CDR3 is TGCGCCAGCAGCTTGGAAGGACAGGGCACAGATACGCAGTATTTT. Encoded protein: CASSLEGQGTDTQYF.

The chain combines TRBV6-5 with TRBJ2-7, with 10 bases that match TRBD1. The V segment lost 5 bases and the J segment 1 base; nucleotides outside the gene matches: 2. Germline V gives CDR1 MNHEY, CDR2 SVGAGI. The CDR3 totals 14 residues. The CDR3 DNA is TGTGCCAGCAGTCCGGGACAGGGGTCCTACGAGCAGTACTTC. This sequence encodes CASSPGQGSYEQYF.

The rearrangement uses TRBV11-1 and TRBJ1-1, with TRBD1 identical over 7 bases. Germline V gene sequence: CDR1 SGHAT, CDR2 FQDESV (reference sequence). V trimming: 5 bases; J trimming: 1 base; junction bases outside the gene matches: 4. The CDR3 extends over 14 amino acids. The CDR3 reads CASSQGGANTEAFF. For the CDR3, the DNA is TGTGCCAGCAGCCAGGGGGGGGCGAACACTGAAGCTTTCTTT.

The chain couples TRBV13 to TRBJ2-1; D might be TRBD1 or TRBD2, each matching 5 bases. V lost 5 bases and J lost 2, with 10 bases in between. The CDR3 runs to 14 residues. Germline lookup yields CDR1 PRHDT and CDR2 FYEKMQ (reference sequence). The CDR3 nucleotides read TGTGCCAGCAGCGCCGGGGCCCCCTACAATGAGCAGTTCTTC. Translating gives CASSAGAPYNEQFF.

The chain recombines TRBV5-5 with TRBJ1-5; 8 bases fit TRBD1. The CDR3 loop spans 15 amino acids. Trimming cost V 2 bases and J 1 base; bases outside gene matches: 2. In germline, CDR1 is SGHKS, CDR2 YYEKEE (reference sequence). Written as DNA, the CDR3 is TGTGCCAGCAGCTTCGACAGGGGAAGCAATCAGCCCCAGCATTTT. Translating it yields CASSFDRGSNQPQHF.

The chain has TRBV10-3 and TRBJ1-6; 8 bases map to TRBD1. J lost 6 bases, V lost 0 bases, and 7 bases had no gene match. From germline, CDR1 is ENHRY and CDR2 SYGVKD. The CDR3 contains 17 residues. The CDR3 nucleotides read TGTGCCATCAGTGAGTCTAAGGACAGGGATCTTAATTCACCCCTCCACTTT. It translates to CAISESKDRDLNSPLHF.

Regarding this clone: The identical CDR3 is also encoded by other nucleotide sequences in the sample. This chain connects TRBV6-5 to TRBJ2-3; 9 bases line up with TRBD2. With V trimmed by 0 bases and J by 1 base, 2 bases remained unmatched. Germline V CDR1 and CDR2: MNHEY, SVGAGI. The CDR3 length is 16 residues. CDR3 protein: CASSYSASGGTDTQYF. The DNA for the CDR3 is TGTGCCAGCAGTTACTCGGCTAGCGGGGGCACAGATACGCAGTATTTT.

This clone was observed once. The chain carries TRBV5-4 and TRBJ2-7; 9 nucleotides match TRBD1. The CDR3 loop spans 14 amino acids. Germline lookup yields CDR1 SGHNT and CDR2 YYREEE (reference sequence). V shed 4 bases, J shed 2 bases, and the junction held 4 bases outside the gene matches. For the CDR3, the DNA is TGTGCCAGCAGCCCCGGGACAGGGACCTACGAGCAGTACTTC. Residues: CASSPGTGTYEQYF. Full variable domain (missing parts from reference TRBV5-4 and TRBJ2-7): ETGVTQSPTHLIKTRGQQVTLRCSSQSGHNTVSWYQQALGQGPQFIFQYYREEENGRGNFPPRFSGLQFPNYSSELNVNALELDDSALYLCASSPGTGTYEQYFGPGTRLTVT.

J is TRBJ1-4 and V is TRBV7-2; 7 nucleotides match TRBD1. The CDR3 extends over 13 amino acids. V dropped 5 bases and J dropped 8; count of bases not matched to a gene: 5. Germline loops: CDR1 SGHTA, CDR2 FQGNSA. CDR3 nucleotide sequence: TGTGCCAGCAGCCCGCCGGGACAGGAAAAACTGTTTTTT. Protein sequence: CASSPPGQEKLFF. Full variable domain (missing parts from reference TRBV7-2 and TRBJ1-4): GAGVSQSPSNKVTEKGKDVELRCDPISGHTALYWYRQSLGQGLEFLIYFQGNSAPDKSGLPSDRFSAERTGGSVSTLTIQRTQQEDSAVYLCASSPPGQEKLFFGSGTQLSVL.

This chain links TRBV7-2 with TRBJ2-7; TRBD2 agrees at 9 bases. V lost 5 bases to trimming and J lost 5 bases; unmatched junction nucleotides: 10. The CDR3 covers 15 residues. Germline loops: CDR1 SGHTA, CDR2 FQGNSA. The CDR3 DNA follows: TGTGCCAGCAGCCCCCGCGGCGGGGGGGCCGACGAGCAGTACTTC. Its protein is CASSPRGGGADEQYF.

Details on this clone: Other DNA sequences within the sample encode an identical CDR3. The gene calls are TRBV4-1 and TRBJ1-1; D is uncertain. Trimming stripped 3 bases from V and 0 bases from J, with 5 bases between. CDR3 length: 13 residues. Per germline, CDR1 MGHRA and CDR2 YSYEKL. The CDR3: CASSQGMNTEAFF. In DNA, the CDR3 is TGCGCCAGCAGCCAGGGGATGAACACTGAAGCTTTCTTT.

The rearrangement links TRBV9 to TRBJ2-2; 7 bases fit TRBD1. Germline assignment: CDR1 SGDLS and CDR2 YYNGEE. The V gene end was trimmed by 3 bases and the J gene end by 0 bases; junction bases not matched to a gene: 8. The CDR3 is made up of 17 amino acids. Written as DNA, the CDR3 is TGTGCCAGCAGCGCCCCCCTGGACAGGCCGAACACCGGGGAGCTGTTTTTT. Its protein product is CASSAPLDRPNTGELFF.

As DNA, the CDR3 is TGTGCCAGCACCAAGGCCACGGGGAACACTGAAGCTTTCTTT. Translating it yields CASTKATGNTEAFF. This chain links TRBV6-6 with TRBJ1-1, with no clear D. The V end lost 7 bases, the J end lost 1 base, and 13 bases lay between the germline ends. This CDR3 contains 14 residues. Germline CDR1 MNHNY, CDR2 SVGAGI (reference sequence).

This chain uses TRBV5-8 with TRBJ2-7; 10 bases match TRBD1. CDR3 length: 14 amino acids. CDR1 is SGHTS, CDR2 YDEGEE, per germline. The trim removed 4 bases at V and 4 bases at J, leaving 5 bases unmatched. The CDR3 protein is CASSLGTGAYEQYF. The CDR3 nucleotides are TGTGCCAGCAGCCTCGGGACAGGGGCTTACGAGCAGTACTTC. Together with reference TRBV5-8 and TRBJ2-7, the CDR3 gives the full variable domain: EAGVTQSPTHLIKTRGQQATLRCSPISGHTSVYWYQQALGLGLQFLLWYDEGEERNRGNFPPRFSGRQFPNYSSELNVNALELEDSALYLCASSLGTGAYEQYFGPGTRLTVT.

The chain joins TRBV6-4 to TRBJ1-4; TRBD1 is a possible D gene (5 bases). The CDR3 covers 14 residues. From germline, CDR1 is MRHNA and CDR2 SNTAGT. V lost 2 bases and J lost 8, with 12 bases in between. The CDR3 DNA follows: TGTGCCAGCAGTGACGCCGGACGGGGGGAAAAACTGTTTTTT. Residues: CASSDAGRGEKLFF.

The gene calls are TRBV27 and TRBJ1-2, with a tentative D call TRBD1 (5 bases). The germline V and J ends were trimmed by 6 bases and 3 bases, with 11 bases remaining between them. The length of the CDR3 is 13 residues. Germline values: CDR1 MNHEY, CDR2 SMNVEV (reference sequence). CDR3 DNA: TGTGCCAGCAGGCCCCAGGGCCACTATGGCTACACCTTC. Amino acid sequence: CASRPQGHYGYTF.

This chain joins TRBV9 and TRBJ1-1; possibly TRBD1 for D (6 bases). V was pared by 0 bases and J by 5 bases, with 11 bases between. Germline values: CDR1 SGDLS, CDR2 YYNGEE. This CDR3 contains 14 residues. CDR3 in DNA: TGTGCCAGCAGCGTAGGGCACAGGGATACTGAAGCTTTCTTT. This translates into CASSVGHRDTEAFF.

This chain joins TRBV9 and TRBJ2-2, with D possibly matching TRBD2 (5 bases). Trimming pared 0 bases from V and 3 bases from J, leaving 12 bases between. Germline-derived CDR1 and CDR2 are SGDLS and YYNGEE. There are 16 residues in the CDR3. This CDR3 is CASSVGGGRYTGELFF. The CDR3 nucleotides are TGTGCCAGCAGCGTAGGAGGAGGCCGTTACACCGGGGAGCTGTTTTTT.

This chain uses TRBV9 with TRBJ1-3, with TRBD1 matching 9 bases. The germline gives CDR1 SGDLS, CDR2 YYNGEE. CDR3 length: 14 residues. The trim removed 6 bases at V and 1 base at J, leaving 2 bases unmatched. CDR3 amino acids: CASNRGLSGNTIYF. The CDR3 DNA reads TGTGCCAGCAACAGGGGGCTATCTGGAAACACCATATATTTT.

This chain connects TRBV2 to TRBJ1-1, with D unclear. The germline V gene encodes CDR1 SNHLY and CDR2 FYNNEI. The CDR3 is 15 amino acids. Trimming cost V 0 bases and J 1 base, with 9 bases left between them. The chain's CDR3 is CASSEAQRQNTEAFF. For the CDR3, the DNA is TGTGCCAGCAGTGAAGCGCAGAGGCAGAACACTGAAGCTTTCTTT. Full variable domain (missing parts from reference TRBV2 and TRBJ1-1): EPEVTQTPSHQVTQMGQEVILRCVPISNHLYFYWYRQILGQKVEFLVSFYNNEISEKSEIFDDQFSVERPDGSNFTLKIRSTKLEDSAMYFCASSEAQRQNTEAFFGQGTRLTVV.

This clone came up once. The V gene is TRBV6-5, the J gene TRBJ1-1; D unclear. Deletions cut 5 bases from V and 4 bases from J, with 14 bases between. This CDR3 is built from 14 residues. From germline, CDR1 is MNHEY and CDR2 SVGAGI. The CDR3, as DNA: TGTGCCAGCAGTCGCCTGCCGGAGGGCACTGAAGCTTTCTTT. Translated, it gives CASSRLPEGTEAFF.

The V gene is TRBV19, the J gene TRBJ2-2; D tentatively reads TRBD1 or TRBD2 (7 bases each). Trimming removed 4 bases from V and 5 bases from J, with 14 bases in between. Germline V gene lookup returns CDR1 LNHDA and CDR2 SQIVND (reference sequence). The CDR3 is made up of 15 amino acids. The DNA of the CDR3 is TGTGCCAGTAGTAGGGAGGGGGCGTGGACCGGGGAGCTGTTTTTT. This encodes CASSREGAWTGELFF.